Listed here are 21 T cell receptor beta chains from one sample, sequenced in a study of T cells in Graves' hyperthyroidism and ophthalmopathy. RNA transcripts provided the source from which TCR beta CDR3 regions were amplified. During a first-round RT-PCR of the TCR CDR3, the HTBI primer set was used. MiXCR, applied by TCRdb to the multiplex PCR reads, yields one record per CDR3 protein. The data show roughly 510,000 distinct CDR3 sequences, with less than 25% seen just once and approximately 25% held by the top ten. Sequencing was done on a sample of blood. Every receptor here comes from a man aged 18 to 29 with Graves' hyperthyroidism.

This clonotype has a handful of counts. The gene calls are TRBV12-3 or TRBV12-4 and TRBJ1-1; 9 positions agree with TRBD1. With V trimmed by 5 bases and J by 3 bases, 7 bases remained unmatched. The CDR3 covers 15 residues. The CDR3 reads CASSPGTGRHTEAFF. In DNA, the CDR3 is TGTGCCAGCAGTCCCGGGACAGGGAGGCACACTGAAGCTTTCTTT.

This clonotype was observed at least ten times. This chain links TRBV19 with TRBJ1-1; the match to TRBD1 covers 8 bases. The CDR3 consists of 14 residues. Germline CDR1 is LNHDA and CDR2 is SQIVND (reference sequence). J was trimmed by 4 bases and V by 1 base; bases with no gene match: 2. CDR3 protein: CASSIGQGSTEAFF. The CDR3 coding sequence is TGTGCCAGTAGTATAGGACAGGGGAGCACTGAAGCTTTCTTT.

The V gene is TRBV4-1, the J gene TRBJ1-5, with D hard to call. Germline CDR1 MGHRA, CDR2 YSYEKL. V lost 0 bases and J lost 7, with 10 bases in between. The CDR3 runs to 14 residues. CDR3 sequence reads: CASSQELGRQPQHF. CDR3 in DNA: TGCGCCAGCAGCCAAGAGCTGGGTCGGCAGCCCCAGCATTTT.

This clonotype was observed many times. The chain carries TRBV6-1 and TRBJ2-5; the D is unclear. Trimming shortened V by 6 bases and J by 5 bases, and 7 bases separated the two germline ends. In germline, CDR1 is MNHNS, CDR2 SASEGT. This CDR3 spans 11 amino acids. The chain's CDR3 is CASRVGETQYF. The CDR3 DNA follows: TGTGCCAGCAGGGTTGGGGAGACCCAGTACTTC.

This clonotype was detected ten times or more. CDR3 loop: CAWSRGPEDTQYF. CDR3 DNA: TGTGCCTGGAGCAGGGGGCCTGAAGATACGCAGTATTTT. The chain uses TRBV30 and TRBJ2-3, with TRBD1 matching 8 bases. The germline V gene encodes CDR1 GTSNPN and CDR2 SVGIG (reference sequence). J gave up 5 bases and V 3 bases, and 4 bases lay outside the gene matches. The CDR3 extends over 13 amino acids.

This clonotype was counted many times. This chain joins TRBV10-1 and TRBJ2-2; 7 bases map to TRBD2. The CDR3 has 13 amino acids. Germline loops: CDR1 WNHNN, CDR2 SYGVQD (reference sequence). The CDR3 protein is CGGEGVNTGELFF. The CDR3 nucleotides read TGCGGGGGGGAGGGTGTTAACACCGGGGAGCTGTTTTTT.

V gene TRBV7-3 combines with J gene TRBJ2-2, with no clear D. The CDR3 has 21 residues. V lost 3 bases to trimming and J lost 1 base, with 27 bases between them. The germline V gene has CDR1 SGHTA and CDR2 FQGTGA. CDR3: CASSFFGPRDLAGLNTGELFF. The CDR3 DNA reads TGTGCCAGCAGCTTTTTCGGCCCCCGCGATCTGGCAGGCCTGAACACCGGGGAGCTGTTTTTT. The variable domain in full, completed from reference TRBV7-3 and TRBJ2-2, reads GAGVSQTPSNKVTEKGKYVELRCDPISGHTALYWYRQSLGQGPEFLIYFQGTGAADDSGLPNDRFFAVRPEGSVSTLKIQRTERGDSAVYLCASSFFGPRDLAGLNTGELFFGEGSRLTVL.

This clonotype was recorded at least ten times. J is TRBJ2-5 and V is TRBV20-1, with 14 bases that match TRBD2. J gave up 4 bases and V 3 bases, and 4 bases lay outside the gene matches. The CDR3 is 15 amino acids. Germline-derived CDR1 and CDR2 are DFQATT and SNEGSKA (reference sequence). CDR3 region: CSARSGTSGGETQYF. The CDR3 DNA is TGCAGTGCTAGGTCCGGGACTAGCGGGGGAGAGACCCAGTACTTC.

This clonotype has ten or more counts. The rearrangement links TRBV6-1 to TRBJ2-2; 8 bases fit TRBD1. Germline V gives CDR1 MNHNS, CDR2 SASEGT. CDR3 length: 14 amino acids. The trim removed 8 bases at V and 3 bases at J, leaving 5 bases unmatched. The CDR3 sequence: CASVLTGDTGELFF. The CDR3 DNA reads TGTGCCAGCGTCCTGACAGGGGACACCGGGGAGCTGTTTTTT.

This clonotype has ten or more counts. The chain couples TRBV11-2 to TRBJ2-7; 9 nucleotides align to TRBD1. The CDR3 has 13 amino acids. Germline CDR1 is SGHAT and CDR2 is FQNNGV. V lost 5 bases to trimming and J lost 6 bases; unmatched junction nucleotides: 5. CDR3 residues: CASSVRDRVEQYF. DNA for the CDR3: TGTGCCAGCAGCGTACGGGACAGGGTCGAGCAGTACTTC.

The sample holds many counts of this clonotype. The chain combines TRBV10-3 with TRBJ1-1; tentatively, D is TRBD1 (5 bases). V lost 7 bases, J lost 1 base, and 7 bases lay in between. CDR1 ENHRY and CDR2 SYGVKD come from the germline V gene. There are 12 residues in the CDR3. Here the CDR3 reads CAIKQANTEAFF. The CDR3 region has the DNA TGTGCCATCAAACAGGCGAACACTGAAGCTTTCTTT.

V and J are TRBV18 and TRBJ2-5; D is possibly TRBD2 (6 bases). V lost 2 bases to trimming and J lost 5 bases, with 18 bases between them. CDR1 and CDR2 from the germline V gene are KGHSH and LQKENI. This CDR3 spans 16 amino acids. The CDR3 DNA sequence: TGTGCCAGCTCACCAAACCAACCCGCGGGGCAGGAGACCCAGTACTTC. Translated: CASSPNQPAGQETQYF.

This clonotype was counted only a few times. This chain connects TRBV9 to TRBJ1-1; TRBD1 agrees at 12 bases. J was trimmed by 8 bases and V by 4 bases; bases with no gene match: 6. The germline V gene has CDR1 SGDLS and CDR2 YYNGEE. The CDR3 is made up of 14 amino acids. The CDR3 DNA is TGTGCCAGCAGCTTCGGGGACAGGGGGCCAGAAGCTTTCTTT. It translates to CASSFGDRGPEAFF. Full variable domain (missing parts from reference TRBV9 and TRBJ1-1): DSGVTQTPKHLITATGQRVTLRCSPRSGDLSVYWYQQSLDQGLQFLIQYYNGEERAKGNILERFSAQQFPDLHSELNLSSLELGDSALYFCASSFGDRGPEAFFGQGTRLTVV.

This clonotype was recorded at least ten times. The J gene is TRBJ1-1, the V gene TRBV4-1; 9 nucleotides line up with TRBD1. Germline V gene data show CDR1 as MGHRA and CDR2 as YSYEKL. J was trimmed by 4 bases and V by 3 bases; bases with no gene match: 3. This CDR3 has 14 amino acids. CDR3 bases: TGCGCCAGCAGCCAGACAGGGGGAACCACTGAAGCTTTCTTT. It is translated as CASSQTGGTTEAFF.

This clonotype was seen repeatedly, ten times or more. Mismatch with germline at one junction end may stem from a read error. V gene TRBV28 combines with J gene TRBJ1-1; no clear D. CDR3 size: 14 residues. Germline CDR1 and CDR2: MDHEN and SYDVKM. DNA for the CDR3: TGTGCCAGCAGTTCCGGACTGATGAACCCTGAAGCTTTCTTT. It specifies CASSSGLMNPEAFF. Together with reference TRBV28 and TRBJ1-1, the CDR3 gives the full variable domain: DVKVTQSSRYLVKRTGEKVFLECVQDMDHENMFWYRQDPGLGLRLIYFSYDVKMKEKGDIPEGYSVSREKKERFSLILESASTNQTSMYLCASSSGLMNPEAFFGQGTRLTVV.

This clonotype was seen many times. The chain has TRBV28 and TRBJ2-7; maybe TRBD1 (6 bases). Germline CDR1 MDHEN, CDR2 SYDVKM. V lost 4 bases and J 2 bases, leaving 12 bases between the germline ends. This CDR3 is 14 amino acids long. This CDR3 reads CASSYNREPYEQYF. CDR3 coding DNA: TGTGCCAGCAGTTATAACAGGGAACCCTACGAGCAGTACTTC.

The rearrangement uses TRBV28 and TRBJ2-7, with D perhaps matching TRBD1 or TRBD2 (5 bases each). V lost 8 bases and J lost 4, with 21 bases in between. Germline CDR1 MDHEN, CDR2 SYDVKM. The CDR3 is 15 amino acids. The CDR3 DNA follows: TGTGCCAGCGCATTACCGGGACGCTCTCTATACGAGCAGTACTTC. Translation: CASALPGRSLYEQYF.

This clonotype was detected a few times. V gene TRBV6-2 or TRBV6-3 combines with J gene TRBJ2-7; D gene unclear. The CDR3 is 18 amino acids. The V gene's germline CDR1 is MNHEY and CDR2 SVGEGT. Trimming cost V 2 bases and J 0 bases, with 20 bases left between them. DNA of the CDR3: TGTGCCAGCAGTTACCCTCGTTTTGGTAGGGAACCCTCCTACGAGCAGTACTTC. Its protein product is CASSYPRFGREPSYEQYF.

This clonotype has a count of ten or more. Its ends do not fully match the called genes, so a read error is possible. The DNA for the CDR3 is TGTGCCAGCAGTGTCGATCCTTCGGTTGGGCCTCCGCGTTTT. Translation gives CASSVDPSVGPPRF. The chain employs TRBV6-1 and TRBJ1-5; no firm D call. CDR3 length equals 14 residues. CDR1 MNHNS and CDR2 SASEGT come from the germline V gene.

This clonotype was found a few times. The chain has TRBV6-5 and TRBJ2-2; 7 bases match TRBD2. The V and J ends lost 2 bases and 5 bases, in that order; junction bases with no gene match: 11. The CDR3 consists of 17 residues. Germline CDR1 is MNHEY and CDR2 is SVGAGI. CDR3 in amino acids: CASSYEYLGTMTGELFF. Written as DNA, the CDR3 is TGTGCCAGCAGTTACGAATACTTAGGGACTATGACCGGGGAGCTGTTTTTT.

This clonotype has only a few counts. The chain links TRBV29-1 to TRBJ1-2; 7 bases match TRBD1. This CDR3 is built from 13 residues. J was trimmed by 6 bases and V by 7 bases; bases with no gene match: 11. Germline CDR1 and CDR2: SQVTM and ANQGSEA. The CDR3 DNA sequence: TGCAGCGCCCGACAGGGTTGGGGGAATGGCTACACCTTC. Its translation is CSARQGWGNGYTF.